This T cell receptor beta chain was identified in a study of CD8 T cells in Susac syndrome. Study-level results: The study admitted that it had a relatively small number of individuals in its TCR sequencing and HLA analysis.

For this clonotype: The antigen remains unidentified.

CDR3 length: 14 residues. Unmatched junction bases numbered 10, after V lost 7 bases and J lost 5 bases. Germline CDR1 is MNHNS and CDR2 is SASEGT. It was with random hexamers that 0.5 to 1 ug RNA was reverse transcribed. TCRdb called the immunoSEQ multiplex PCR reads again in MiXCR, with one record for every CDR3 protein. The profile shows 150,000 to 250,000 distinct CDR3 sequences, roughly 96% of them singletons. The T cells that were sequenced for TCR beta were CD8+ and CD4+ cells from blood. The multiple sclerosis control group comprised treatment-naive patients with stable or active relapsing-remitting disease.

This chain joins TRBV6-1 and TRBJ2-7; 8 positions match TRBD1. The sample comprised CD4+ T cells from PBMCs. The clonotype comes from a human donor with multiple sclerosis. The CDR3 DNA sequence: TGTGCCAGCACGCGGGGACAGGCTCCCCACGAGCAGTACTTC. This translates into CASTRGQAPHEQYF.